This TCR beta chain was observed in a study of response to subunit inactivated influenza vaccine. Study-wide results and limits: It was the authors' suggestion that each seasonal influenza vaccination recruits few new T cells.

TCRdb reprocessed the RT-PCR reads with MiXCR, giving one entry per CDR3 protein. Here the sample spans hundreds of thousands of distinct CDR3 sequences, about 14% being singletons. This clonotype was counted between two and nine times. Its specificity is not known. Per the germline V gene, CDR1 is SGHTA and CDR2 is FQGNSA. The V gene lost 5 bases and the J gene lost 0 bases, with 16 bases spanning the gap. The CDR3 runs 17 residues. This sequence joins TRBV7-2 and TRBJ2-2, with D perhaps TRBD2 (5 bases). Specimen: PBMCs from blood, collected around 15 days before vaccination. This receptor was taken from a man aged 45 to 65 who received an inactivated influenza vaccine. The CDR3 nucleotides are TGTGCCAGCAGCCCCGGGGAATTTCTTGCGAACACCGGGGAGCTGTTTTTT. This sequence encodes CASSPGEFLANTGELFF.